Listed below are T cell receptor beta chains from one sample, sequenced in a study of T cell responses to AZD1222 COVID-19 vaccine. Only in-frame clones appear in the TCRdb table, and some are missing; sequencing was by immunoSEQ multiplex PCR. The repertoire table contains 150,000 or so clones. Material for sequencing was peripheral blood. The receptors were sampled from an adult in good health. The conserved cysteine and the conserved F or W are not part of the CDR3 here.

CDR3 protein: ASRTGQGDQPQH
V gene: TRBV6-6
J gene: TRBJ1-5

CDR3 protein: ASSLTANNSPLH
V gene: TRBV5-6
J gene: TRBJ1-6

CDR3 protein: ASSLSWWPSTTNYGYT
V gene: TRBV5-5
J gene: TRBJ1-2

CDR3 protein: ASTSPGTGGVGYT
V gene: TRBV19
J gene: TRBJ1-2

CDR3 protein: ASSALGTRSLY
V gene: TRBV9
J gene: TRBJ2-3

CDR3 protein: ASTPGQGYT
V gene: TRBV5-5
J gene: TRBJ1-2

CDR3 protein: ASRGLQMNTEAF
V gene: TRBV11-3
J gene: TRBJ1-1

CDR3 protein: ASSYGTPSSGANVLT
V gene: TRBV11-3
J gene: TRBJ2-6

CDR3 protein: AWILWDGEAF
V gene: TRBV30
J gene: TRBJ1-1

CDR3 protein: ASSRRVNTEAF
V gene: TRBV3-1/TRBV3-2
J gene: TRBJ1-1

CDR3 protein: ASSFTGSIKNSPLH
V gene: TRBV5-1
J gene: TRBJ1-6

CDR3 protein: ASSLRTAARLKQY
V gene: TRBV28
J gene: TRBJ2-7

CDR3 protein: ASTDRDPAWIQY
V gene: TRBV6-6
J gene: TRBJ2-5

CDR3 protein: ASSPTFQQGNRMNTEAF
V gene: TRBV18
J gene: TRBJ1-1

CDR3 protein: SAASQVGTEAF
V gene: TRBV29-1
J gene: TRBJ1-1

CDR3 protein: ASSSGQGAGGYT
V gene: TRBV5-1
J gene: TRBJ1-2

CDR3 protein: ASSVGGAGIGKETQY
V gene: TRBV9
J gene: TRBJ2-5

CDR3 protein: ASSGQRATPQETQY
V gene: TRBV2
J gene: TRBJ2-5

CDR3 protein: ASSYPGTGLNEQF
V gene: TRBV6-5
J gene: TRBJ2-1

CDR3 protein: ASSRNYRGGLQETQY
V gene: TRBV5-1
J gene: TRBJ2-5

CDR3 protein: ASSQGGTEAF
V gene: TRBV3-1/TRBV3-2
J gene: TRBJ1-1

CDR3 protein: ASSYQQRMNTEAF
V gene: TRBV5-1
J gene: TRBJ1-1

CDR3 protein: ASSPRGRRTYEQY
V gene: TRBV19
J gene: TRBJ2-7

CDR3 protein: ASSPSRGSSYGYT
V gene: TRBV7-3
J gene: TRBJ1-2

CDR3 protein: ASSHGDRGIYGYT
V gene: TRBV4-1
J gene: TRBJ1-2

CDR3 protein: ASSRPGQGGNTIY
V gene: TRBV5-4
J gene: TRBJ1-3

CDR3 protein: ATGLQGSNSPLH
V gene: TRBV15
J gene: TRBJ1-6

CDR3 protein: ASSVGDRGTDTIY
V gene: TRBV9
J gene: TRBJ1-3

CDR3 protein: ASSPRRADNEQF
V gene: TRBV6-5
J gene: TRBJ2-1

CDR3 protein: SVDSGGGMGWSTQY
V gene: TRBV29-1
J gene: TRBJ2-3

CDR3 protein: SGTLNTEAF
V gene: TRBV20-1
J gene: TRBJ1-1

CDR3 protein: ASRTYTGELF
V gene: TRBV2
J gene: TRBJ2-2

CDR3 protein: ASSLRVLNEQF
V gene: TRBV3-1/TRBV3-2
J gene: TRBJ2-1

CDR3 protein: ASSQDLGVRGQPQH
V gene: TRBV4-3
J gene: TRBJ1-5

CDR3 protein: ASRPTEATNTEAF
V gene: TRBV19
J gene: TRBJ1-1

CDR3 protein: ASSLIRASEQY
V gene: TRBV11-3
J gene: TRBJ2-7

CDR3 protein: ASKARDSPSYEQY
V gene: TRBV2
J gene: TRBJ2-7

CDR3 protein: ASSLEQGFTNYGYT
V gene: TRBV5-6
J gene: TRBJ1-2

CDR3 protein: ASSNLGGEATDTQY
V gene: TRBV27
J gene: TRBJ2-3

CDR3 protein: ASSLWGGGGNTEAF
V gene: TRBV11-2
J gene: TRBJ1-1

CDR3 protein: ASSHSGGALEQY
V gene: TRBV4-1
J gene: TRBJ2-7

CDR3 protein: ASSLGPPGNSPLH
V gene: TRBV7-2
J gene: TRBJ1-6

CDR3 protein: ASSRGRGVGGQTYEQY
V gene: TRBV5-5
J gene: TRBJ2-7

CDR3 protein: ASSLGGASYEQY
V gene: TRBV7-6
J gene: TRBJ2-7

CDR3 protein: ASSGGQYNEQF
V gene: TRBV7-2
J gene: TRBJ2-1

CDR3 protein: ASSPASGGFNEKLF
V gene: TRBV18
J gene: TRBJ1-4

CDR3 protein: ASRGEGGGREKLF
V gene: TRBV2
J gene: TRBJ1-4

CDR3 protein: ASSKRDGRAYEQY
V gene: TRBV2
J gene: TRBJ2-7

CDR3 protein: ASSAGRGPYTDTQY
V gene: TRBV6-1
J gene: TRBJ2-3

CDR3 protein: ASSRTDSYGYT
V gene: TRBV6-5
J gene: TRBJ1-2

CDR3 protein: ASSESTGSTEAF
V gene: TRBV6-1
J gene: TRBJ1-1

CDR3 protein: ASSVGGANSPLH
V gene: TRBV9
J gene: TRBJ1-6

CDR3 protein: ASRSTTGGRGYT
V gene: TRBV7-9
J gene: TRBJ1-2

CDR3 protein: AWRGNYGYT
V gene: TRBV30
J gene: TRBJ1-2

CDR3 protein: ASSRMVPNTEAF
V gene: TRBV13
J gene: TRBJ1-1

CDR3 protein: ASSQVTGMNTEAF
V gene: TRBV18
J gene: TRBJ1-1

CDR3 protein: ASRNLGPGNTIY
V gene: TRBV2
J gene: TRBJ1-3

CDR3 protein: ASSLDRYNEQF
V gene: TRBV5-1
J gene: TRBJ2-1

CDR3 protein: ASSLVGFDSPLH
V gene: TRBV5-6
J gene: TRBJ1-6

CDR3 protein: ASSLGPRRGGTGELF
V gene: TRBV7-9
J gene: TRBJ2-2